Below are 2 T cell receptor beta chains sequenced from a single sample in a study of T cells in Graves' hyperthyroidism and ophthalmopathy. The TCR beta CDR3 regions underwent amplification using RNA transcripts as the source. RT-PCR in the first round (using the HTBI primer set) targeted the TCR CDR3. TCRdb fed the multiplex PCR reads into MiXCR, producing one record per CDR3 protein. The sample has hundreds of thousands of distinct CDR3 sequences, 14% seen once. What was sequenced was blood. The receptors shown here come from a woman between 25 and 40 years old with Graves' hyperthyroidism that later progressed to Graves' ophthalmopathy.

The sample holds many counts of this clonotype. The rearrangement links TRBV7-9 to TRBJ1-5, with D unclear. The germline V gene has CDR1 SEHNR and CDR2 FQNEAQ (reference sequence). Trimming stripped 4 bases from V and 3 bases from J, with 28 bases between. This CDR3 is built from 20 residues. The CDR3 DNA reads TGTGCCAGCAGCTCGACCGGGATCTATGGGGTGGGAGATCCCAATCAGCCCCAGCATTTT. Translating it yields CASSSTGIYGVGDPNQPQHF.

This clonotype was detected only a few times. This chain joins TRBV3-1 and TRBJ2-7; D call uncertain. This CDR3 spans 13 amino acids. Deletions cut 3 bases from V and 7 bases from J, with 13 bases between. The V gene's germline CDR1 is LGHDT and CDR2 YNNKEL (reference sequence). The CDR3 nucleotides read TGTGCCAGCAGCCATGGCAGGCTAAGTGAGCAGTACTTC. Translating gives CASSHGRLSEQYF.